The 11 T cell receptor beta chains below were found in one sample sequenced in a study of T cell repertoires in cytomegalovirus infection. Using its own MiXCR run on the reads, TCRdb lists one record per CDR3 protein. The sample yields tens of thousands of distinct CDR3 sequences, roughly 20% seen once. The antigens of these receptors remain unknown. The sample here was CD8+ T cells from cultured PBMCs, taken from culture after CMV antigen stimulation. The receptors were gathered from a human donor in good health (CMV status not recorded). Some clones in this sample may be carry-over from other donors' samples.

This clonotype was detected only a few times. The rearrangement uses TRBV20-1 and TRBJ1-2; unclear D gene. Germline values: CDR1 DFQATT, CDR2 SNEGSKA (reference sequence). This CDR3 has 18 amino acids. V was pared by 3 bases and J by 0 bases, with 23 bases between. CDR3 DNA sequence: TGCAGTGCTAGTTGCAGTCACAGCTTAAAACTTACTAACTATGGCTACACCTTC. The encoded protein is CSASCSHSLKLTNYGYTF.

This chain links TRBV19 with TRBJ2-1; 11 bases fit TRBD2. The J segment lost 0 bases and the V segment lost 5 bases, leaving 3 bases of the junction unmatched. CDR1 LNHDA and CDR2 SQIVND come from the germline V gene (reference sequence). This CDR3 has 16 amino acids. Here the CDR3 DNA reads TGTGCCAGTAGTGATCTAGCGGGGGGCTCCTACAATGAGCAGTTCTTC. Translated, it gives CASSDLAGGSYNEQFF. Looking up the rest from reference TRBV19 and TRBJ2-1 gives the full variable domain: DGGITQSPKYLFRKEGQNVTLSCEQNLNHDAMYWYRQDPGQGLRLIYYSQIVNDFQKGDIAEGYSVSREKKESFPLTVTSAQKNPTAFYLCASSDLAGGSYNEQFFGPGTRLTVL.

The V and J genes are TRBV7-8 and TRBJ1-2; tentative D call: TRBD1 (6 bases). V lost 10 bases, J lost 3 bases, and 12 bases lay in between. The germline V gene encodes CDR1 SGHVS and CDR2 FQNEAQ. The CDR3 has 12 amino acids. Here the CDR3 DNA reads TGTGCCACCTTACAGGGTGACTATGGCTACACCTTC. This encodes CATLQGDYGYTF.

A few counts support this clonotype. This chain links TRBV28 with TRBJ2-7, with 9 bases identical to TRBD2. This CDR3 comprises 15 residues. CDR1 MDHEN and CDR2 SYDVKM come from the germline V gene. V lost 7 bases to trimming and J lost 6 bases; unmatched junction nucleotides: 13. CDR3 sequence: CASTPLGERGAEQYF. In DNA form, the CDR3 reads TGTGCCAGCACCCCCTTAGGCGAGCGGGGGGCCGAGCAGTACTTC. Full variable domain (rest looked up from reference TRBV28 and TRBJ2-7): DVKVTQSSRYLVKRTGEKVFLECVQDMDHENMFWYRQDPGLGLRLIYFSYDVKMKEKGDIPEGYSVSREKKERFSLILESASTNQTSMYLCASTPLGERGAEQYFGPGTRLTVT.

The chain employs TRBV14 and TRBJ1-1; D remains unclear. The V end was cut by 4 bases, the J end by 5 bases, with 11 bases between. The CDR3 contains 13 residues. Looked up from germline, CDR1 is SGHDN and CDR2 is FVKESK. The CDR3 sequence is CASSPLLRTEAFF. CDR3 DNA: TGTGCCAGCAGCCCTCTACTCCGGACTGAAGCTTTCTTT.

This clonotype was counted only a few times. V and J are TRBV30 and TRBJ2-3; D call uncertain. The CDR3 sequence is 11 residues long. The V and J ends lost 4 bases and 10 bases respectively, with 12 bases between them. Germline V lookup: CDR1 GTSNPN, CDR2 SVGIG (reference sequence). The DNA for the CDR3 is TGTGCCTGGAACACCCTCGGTCCGCAGTATTTT. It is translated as CAWNTLGPQYF.

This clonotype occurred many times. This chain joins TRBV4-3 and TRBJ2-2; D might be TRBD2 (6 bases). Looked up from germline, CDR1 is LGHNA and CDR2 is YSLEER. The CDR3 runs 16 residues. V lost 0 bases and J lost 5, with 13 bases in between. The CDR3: CASSQDRAGRTGELFF. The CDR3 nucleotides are TGCGCCAGCAGCCAAGATAGGGCAGGGAGGACCGGGGAGCTGTTTTTT.

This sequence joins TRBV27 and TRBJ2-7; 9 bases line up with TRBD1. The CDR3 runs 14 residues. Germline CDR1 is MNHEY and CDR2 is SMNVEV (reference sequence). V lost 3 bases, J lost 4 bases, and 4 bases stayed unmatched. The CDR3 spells CASSLDRGKYEQYF. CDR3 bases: TGTGCCAGCAGTTTGGACAGGGGAAAATACGAGCAGTACTTC.

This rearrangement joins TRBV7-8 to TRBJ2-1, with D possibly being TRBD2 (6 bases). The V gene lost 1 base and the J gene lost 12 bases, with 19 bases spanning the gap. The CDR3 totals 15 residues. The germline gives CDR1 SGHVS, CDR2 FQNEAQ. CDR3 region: CASSLGLEGPGGQFF. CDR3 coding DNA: TGTGCCAGCAGCTTAGGACTAGAGGGTCCCGGGGGGCAGTTCTTC.

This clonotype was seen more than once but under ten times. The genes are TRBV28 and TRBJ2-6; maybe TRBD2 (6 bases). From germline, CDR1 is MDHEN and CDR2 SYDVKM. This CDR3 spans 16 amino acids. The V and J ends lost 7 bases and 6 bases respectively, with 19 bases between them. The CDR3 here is CASTIGEPGVANVLTF. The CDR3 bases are TGTGCCAGCACCATCGGGGAACCGGGAGTGGCCAACGTCCTGACTTTC.

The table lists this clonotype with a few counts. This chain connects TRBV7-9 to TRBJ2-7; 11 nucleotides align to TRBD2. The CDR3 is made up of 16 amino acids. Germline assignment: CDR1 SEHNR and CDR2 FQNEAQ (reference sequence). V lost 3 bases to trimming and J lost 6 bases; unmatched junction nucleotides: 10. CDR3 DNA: TGTGCCAGCAGCTTTGCTAGCGGGGGGCCCAGGGGCGAGCAGTACTTC. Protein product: CASSFASGGPRGEQYF.